This TCR beta chain is drawn from a study of shared clonotypes between healthy human individuals. Every donor, a Caucasian adult, lived in Nashville, Tennessee. The material for each subset, its genomic DNA, was split evenly across several immunoSEQ plates. Sorted-subset replicate PCRs used 200 ng DNA, around 31,000 T cell genomes. The table came from immunoSEQ multiplex PCR; TCRdb's copy has only in-frame clones and leaves some out. The sample yields around 2.3 million clones, around 95% seen once. The CDR3 covers 14 residues. V dropped 3 bases and J dropped 5; count of bases not matched to a gene: 9. CDR1 and CDR2 from the germline V gene are GTSNPN and SVGIG (reference sequence). Points from the study as a whole: Naive subsets generally had larger estimated richness than memory subsets.

With regard to this clone: Its antigen remains unknown.

Sample: naive CD4+ T cells sorted from blood. Subset specified: CD45RA+ positively selected. V gene TRBV30 combines with J gene TRBJ1-1, with 7 bases that match TRBD1. The clonotype was recovered from a man younger than 35 in good health. In nucleotides, the CDR3 is TGTGCCTGGAGCCGAGGGGGCATAACTACTGAAGCTTTCTTT. It encodes CAWSRGGITTEAFF.